What follows are 5 T cell receptor beta chains derived from one specimen sequenced in a study of T-cell reconstitution after alpha-beta-depleted transplantation in children. A library of TCRbeta sequences, prepared with unique molecular identifiers, was generated. TCRdb reprocessed the PCR reads via MiXCR and lists one record per CDR3 protein. In the table there are 500,000 to 750,000 distinct CDR3 sequences, 20% to 30% of which are singletons. The input for sequencing was PBMCs, taken before TCRalphabeta/CD19-depleted stem cell transplant. The receptors here all came from a boy in the first two years of life with Wiskott-Aldrich syndrome, due to receive a stem cell transplant.

The rearrangement links TRBV27 to TRBJ2-3; D remains ambiguous. V was shortened by 5 bases and J by 0 bases, with 15 bases between the two germline ends. The CDR3 is 16 amino acids. In germline, CDR1 is MNHEY, CDR2 SMNVEV (reference sequence). The CDR3 spells CASSTLLGPSTDTQYF. CDR3 sequence (DNA): TGTGCCAGCAGTACCCTCCTGGGCCCTAGCACAGATACGCAGTATTTT.

The chain combines TRBV27 with TRBJ2-1; TRBD2 agrees at 12 bases. The CDR3 runs to 17 residues. From germline, CDR1 is MNHEY and CDR2 SMNVEV (reference sequence). After removal of 5 bases from V and 4 bases from J, the junction contained 9 bases not matched to a gene. CDR3 amino acids: CASSTGLAGLGYNEQFF. The CDR3 region has the DNA TGTGCCAGCAGTACGGGACTAGCGGGCTTGGGATACAATGAGCAGTTCTTC.

CDR3 DNA sequence: TGTGCCAGCAGTTTAGCGGGACTAGCGGGAGTGCTCGGAGATACGCAGTATTTT. The encoded protein is CASSLAGLAGVLGDTQYF. The chain employs TRBV12-3 or TRBV12-4 and TRBJ2-3, with 14 nucleotides matching TRBD2. This CDR3 is built from 18 residues. Trimming took 0 bases from V and 5 from J; bases not matched to a gene: 7.

V usage is TRBV20-1 and J usage is TRBJ2-7; 9 bases map to TRBD2. The V gene's germline CDR1 is DFQATT and CDR2 SNEGSKA (reference sequence). The CDR3 spans 14 residues. V trimming: 0 bases; J trimming: 5 bases; junction bases outside the gene matches: 5. CDR3 nucleotide sequence: TGCAGTGCTAGAGAGGGGACTAGCAGGCACGAGCAGTACTTC. This gives the protein CSAREGTSRHEQYF.

CDR3 in DNA: TGCGCCAGCACCCTATTTAGCACAGATACGCAGTATTTT. Translation gives CASTLFSTDTQYF. This chain links TRBV5-1 with TRBJ2-3; D gene ambiguous. Trimming pared 6 bases from V and 0 bases from J, leaving 8 bases between. Germline V lookup: CDR1 SGHRS, CDR2 YFSETQ. The length of the CDR3 is 13 residues.